This TCR beta chain was recovered during a study of T cells in Graves' hyperthyroidism and ophthalmopathy. Looking at the study overall: Initial diagnosis, before any treatment, was when peripheral blood was collected.

Hyperthyroidism, newly diagnosed and lasting under 2 months, affected patients aged 18 to 65. A roughly 10 ml volume of fresh peripheral blood provided the PBMCs. Researchers amplified the TCR beta CDR3 regions from RNA transcripts. During a first-round RT-PCR of the TCR CDR3, the HTBI primer set was used. TCRdb analysed the multiplex PCR reads with MiXCR anew, one entry per CDR3 protein. Of some 560,000 distinct CDR3 sequences detected, about a sixth appear once; the ten largest clones hold roughly 6.6%. This clonotype was observed at least ten times. The antigen is unknown. General observations from the study: Most clonotypes that expanded in the thyroid above 0.001 also showed up in blood.

The TCR was taken from a woman aged 25 to 39 with Graves' hyperthyroidism. The sample consisted of blood.

CDR3 region: CAWSVRSSYNEQFF. The DNA of the CDR3 is TGTGCCTGGAGTGTACGGAGCTCCTACAATGAGCAGTTCTTC. The chain carries TRBV30 and TRBJ2-1; D unresolved. The CDR3 runs to 14 residues. Germline V gene lookup returns CDR1 GTSNPN and CDR2 SVGIG (reference sequence). The V end was cut by 0 bases, the J end by 0 bases, with 6 bases between. Full variable domain (remainder filled in from reference TRBV30 and TRBJ2-1): SQTIHQWPATLVQPVGSPLSLECTVEGTSNPNLYWYRQAAGRGLQLLFYSVGIGQISSEVPQNLSASRPQDRQFILSSKKLLLSDSGFYLCAWSVRSSYNEQFFGPGTRLTVL.